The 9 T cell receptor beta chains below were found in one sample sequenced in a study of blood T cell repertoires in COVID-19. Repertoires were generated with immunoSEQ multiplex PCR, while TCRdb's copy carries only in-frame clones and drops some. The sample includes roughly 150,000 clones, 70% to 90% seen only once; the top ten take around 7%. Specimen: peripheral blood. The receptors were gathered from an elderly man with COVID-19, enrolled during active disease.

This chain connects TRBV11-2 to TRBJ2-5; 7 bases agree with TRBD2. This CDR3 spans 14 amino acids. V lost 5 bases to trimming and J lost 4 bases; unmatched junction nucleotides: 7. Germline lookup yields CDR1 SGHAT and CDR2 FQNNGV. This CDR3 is CASSLGTTRETQYF. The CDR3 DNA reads TGTGCCAGCAGCCTCGGGACTACAAGAGAGACCCAGTACTTC.

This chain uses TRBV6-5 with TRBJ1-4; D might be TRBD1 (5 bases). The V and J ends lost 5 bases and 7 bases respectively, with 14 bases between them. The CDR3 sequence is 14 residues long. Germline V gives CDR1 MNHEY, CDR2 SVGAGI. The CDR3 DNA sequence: TGTGCCAGCAGTCCCCGAGCCCAGGGTGAAAAACTGTTTTTT. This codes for CASSPRAQGEKLFF.

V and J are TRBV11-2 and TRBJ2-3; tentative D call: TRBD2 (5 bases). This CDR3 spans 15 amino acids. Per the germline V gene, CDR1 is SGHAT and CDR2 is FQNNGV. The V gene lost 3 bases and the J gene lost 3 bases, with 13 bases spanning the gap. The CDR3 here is CASSFEGSLTDTQYF. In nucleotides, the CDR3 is TGTGCCAGCAGCTTTGAGGGCTCCCTGACAGATACGCAGTATTTT.

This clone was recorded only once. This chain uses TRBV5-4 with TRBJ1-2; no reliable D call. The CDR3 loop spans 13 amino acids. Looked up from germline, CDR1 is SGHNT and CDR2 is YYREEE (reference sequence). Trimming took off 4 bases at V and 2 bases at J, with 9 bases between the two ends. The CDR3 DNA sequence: TGTGCCAGCAGCAGCGGCAGGAACTATGGCTACACCTTC. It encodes CASSSGRNYGYTF.

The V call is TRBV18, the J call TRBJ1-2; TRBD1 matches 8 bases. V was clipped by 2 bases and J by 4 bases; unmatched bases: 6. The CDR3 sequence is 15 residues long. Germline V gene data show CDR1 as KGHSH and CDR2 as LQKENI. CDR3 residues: CASSPSGQAIYGYTF. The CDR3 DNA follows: TGTGCCAGCTCACCATCGGGACAGGCGATCTATGGCTACACCTTC. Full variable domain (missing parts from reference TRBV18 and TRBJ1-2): NAGVMQNPRHLVRRRGQEARLRCSPMKGHSHVYWYRQLPEEGLKFMVYLQKENIIDESGMPKERFSAEFPKEGPSILRIQQVVRGDSAAYFCASSPSGQAIYGYTFGSGTRLTVV.

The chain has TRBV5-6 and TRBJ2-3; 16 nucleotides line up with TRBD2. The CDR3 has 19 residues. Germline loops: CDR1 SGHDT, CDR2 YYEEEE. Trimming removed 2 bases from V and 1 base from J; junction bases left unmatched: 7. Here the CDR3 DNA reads TGTGCCAGCAGCTTCGGGACTAGCGGGGGGGCCGGTGGCACAGATACGCAGTATTTT. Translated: CASSFGTSGGAGGTDTQYF.

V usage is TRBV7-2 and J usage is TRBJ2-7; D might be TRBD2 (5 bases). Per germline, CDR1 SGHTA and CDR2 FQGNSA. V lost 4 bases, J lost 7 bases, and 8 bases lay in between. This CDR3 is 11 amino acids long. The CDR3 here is CASSSTGEQYF. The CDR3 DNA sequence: TGTGCCAGCAGCTCGACGGGGGAGCAGTACTTC.

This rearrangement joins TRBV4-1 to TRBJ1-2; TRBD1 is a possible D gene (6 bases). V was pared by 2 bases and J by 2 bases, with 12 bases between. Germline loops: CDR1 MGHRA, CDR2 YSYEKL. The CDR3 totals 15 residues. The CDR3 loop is CASSQSPGQNYGYTF. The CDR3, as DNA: TGCGCCAGCAGCCAATCCCCGGGACAAAACTATGGCTACACCTTC.

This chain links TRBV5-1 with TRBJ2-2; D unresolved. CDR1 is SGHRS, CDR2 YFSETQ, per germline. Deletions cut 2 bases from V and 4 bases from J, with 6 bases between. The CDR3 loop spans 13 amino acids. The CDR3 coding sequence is TGCGCCAGCAGCTTCTTTTCCACCGGGGAGCTGTTTTTT. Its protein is CASSFFSTGELFF.